This TCR beta chain was sequenced in a study of blood T cell repertoires in COVID-19. The germline V gene encodes CDR1 GTSNPN and CDR2 SVGIG (reference sequence). This CDR3 contains 13 residues. Deletions cut 0 bases from V and 8 bases from J, with 11 bases between. This clone occurred once. Using immunoSEQ multiplex PCR, the repertoire was profiled, and TCRdb retains in-frame clones only, with some absent. The sample has 150,000 to 200,000 clones; over 75% are singletons. This chain uses TRBV30 with TRBJ2-1; a possible D gene is TRBD2 (6 bases). This TCR was sampled from a man between 40 and 49 years old who had recovered from COVID-19. The sample comprised PBMCs or T cells enriched from blood (not recorded which). The CDR3 sequence: CAWSVTSVYEQFF. The CDR3 DNA reads TGTGCCTGGAGTGTGACTAGTGTCTATGAGCAGTTCTTC.